This T cell receptor (beta chain) is from a study of T cells of healthy individuals. CDR1 is SGHTA, CDR2 FQGNSA, per germline. The CDR3 consists of 14 residues. The V end lost 2 bases, the J end lost 7 bases, and 11 bases lay between the germline ends. MiXCR was run by TCRdb on the 5' RACE reads, yielding one entry per CDR3 protein. The data contain tens of thousands of distinct CDR3 sequences, approximately 5% of them singletons. This clonotype was observed at least ten times. The origin of this receptor is a human donor in good health. The chain carries TRBV7-2 and TRBJ1-4; D is unclear. The CDR3 DNA follows: TGTGCCAGCAGCTTATCGGGAGCGCCTGAAAAACTGTTTTTT. This codes for CASSLSGAPEKLFF.